The TCR beta chain under discussion was sequenced for a study of blood T cell repertoires in COVID-19. Study at large: Acute and convalescent COVID-19 samples came from the United States, Italy and Spain. T cells, B-cell-depleted T cells, or PBMCs supplied cDNA or gDNA.

Trimming stripped 1 base from V and 4 bases from J, with 13 bases between. The CDR3 runs 16 residues. This clone was counted a few times. Original methodology: The assay estimated nucleated cells by amplifying reference gene primers. Repertoires were generated with immunoSEQ multiplex PCR, while TCRdb's copy carries only in-frame clones and drops some. The V and J calls and clone size come from that table; D and trimming were worked out from the DNA. The table records some 200,000 clones, about 88% of them present only once. The gene calls are TRBV23-1 and TRBJ2-2; D possibly corresponds to TRBD2 (6 bases). TRBV23-1 has ORF status, its function being uncertain. Sequencing was carried out using peripheral blood. This TCR was recovered from a woman aged 80 or older in a cohort sampled during active or convalescent COVID-19. The CDR3 region has the DNA TGCGCCAGCAGTCAATTTGGGGAGGTGGGCACCGGGGAGCTGTTTTTT. Amino acid sequence: CASSQFGEVGTGELFF.